Listed below are T cell receptor beta chains from one sample, sequenced in a study of CD8+CD57+ T cells in acquired aplastic anemia. MiXCR, run by TCRdb on the reads, gives a single entry per CDR3 protein. The table has 450,000 to 600,000 distinct CDR3 sequences, about a third seen once. The sample comprised sorted CD4+, CD8+, or CD8+CD57+ T cells (not recorded which) from PBMCs. The receptors derive from a human donor with aplastic anemia. The CDR3 runs from the conserved cysteine through the conserved F or W. D genes are given only for firm matches. Some rows mark clone size as missing; the rest say once, few, many or name a class of expanded clone.

size: few
length: 17
V: TRBV15
D: TRBD2
J: TRBJ2-1
CDR3: CATSRDLWSGGYNEQFF
DNA: TGTGCCACCAGCAGAGATCTCTGGAGCGGGGGTTACAATGAGCAGTTCTTC

size: few
length: 13
V: TRBV7-3
D: .
J: TRBJ1-1
CDR3: CASSFRRNTEAFF
DNA: TGTGCCAGCAGCTTTCGGAGAAACACTGAAGCTTTCTTT

size: many
length: 16
V: TRBV6-1
D: .
J: TRBJ2-7
CDR3: CASSELPGLRVHEQYF
DNA: TGTGCCAGCAGTGAGCTCCCGGGACTTAGGGTCCACGAGCAGTACTTC

size: many
length: 16
V: TRBV7-8
D: .
J: TRBJ1-2
CDR3: CASSLGQMGGARGYTF
DNA: TGTGCCAGCAGCTTAGGCCAGATGGGGGGGGCGCGTGGCTACACCTTC

size: .
length: 18
V: TRBV4-3
D: TRBD2
J: TRBJ2-7
CDR3: CASSLGGGAPRDSYEQYF
DNA: TGCGCCAGCAGCTTGGGCGGGGGGGCCCCTAGGGACTCCTACGAGCAGTACTTC

size: .
length: 14
V: TRBV24-1
D: .
J: TRBJ1-5
CDR3: CAWSTGFIDQPQHF
DNA: TGTGCCTGGAGCACAGGATTTATCGATCAGCCCCAGCATTTT

size: many
length: 15
V: TRBV19
D: .
J: TRBJ2-7
CDR3: CASSPAWGSSYEQYF
DNA: TGTGCCAGTAGTCCTGCCTGGGGCAGCTCCTACGAGCAGTACTTC

size: many
length: 15
V: TRBV2
D: .
J: TRBJ1-6
CDR3: CASRTMQEINSPLHF
DNA: TGTGCCAGCAGGACGATGCAGGAGATTAATTCACCCCTCCACTTT

size: .
length: 17
V: TRBV19
D: TRBD2
J: TRBJ2-2
CDR3: CASSVGASGRTTGELFF
DNA: TGTGCCAGTAGTGTAGGGGCTAGCGGGAGGACGACCGGGGAGCTGTTTTTT

size: .
length: 13
V: TRBV6-1
D: .
J: TRBJ1-3
CDR3: CASSEAGANTIYF
DNA: TGTGCCAGCAGTGAAGCGGGGGCAAACACCATATATTTT

size: .
length: 16
V: TRBV20-1
D: .
J: TRBJ1-4
CDR3: CSARDVLTGPNEKLFF
DNA: TGCAGTGCTCGAGATGTACTCACAGGGCCCAATGAAAAACTGTTTTTT

size: many
length: 15
V: TRBV2
D: .
J: TRBJ2-3
CDR3: CASSGQSRVTDTQYF
DNA: TGTGCCAGCAGTGGTCAGTCCAGGGTTACAGATACGCAGTATTTT

size: many
length: 15
V: TRBV15
D: .
J: TRBJ2-5
CDR3: CATSRDPRTGETQYF
DNA: TGTGCCACCAGCAGAGATCCCAGAACAGGAGAGACCCAGTACTTC

size: few
length: 17
V: TRBV11-2
D: .
J: TRBJ1-1
CDR3: CASSTMLGRPMNTEAFF
DNA: TGTGCCAGCAGCACGATGCTCGGGCGGCCGATGAACACTGAAGCTTTCTTT

size: many
length: 12
V: TRBV20-1
D: .
J: TRBJ1-3
CDR3: CSATYSGNTIYF
DNA: TGCAGTGCTACTTACTCTGGAAACACCATATATTTT

size: once
length: 14
V: TRBV10-3
D: .
J: TRBJ2-7
CDR3: CATAFRDTSYEQYF
DNA: TGTGCCACCGCTTTCCGGGACACCTCCTACGAGCAGTACTTC

size: .
length: 17
V: TRBV10-3
D: .
J: TRBJ2-7
CDR3: CAISERQEIGLTYEQYF
DNA: TGTGCCATCAGTGAGAGACAGGAGATTGGCTTAACCTACGAGCAGTACTTC

size: .
length: 16
V: TRBV4-3
D: .
J: TRBJ2-3
CDR3: CASSQDPAVRTDTQYF
DNA: TGCGCCAGCAGCCAAGATCCGGCAGTCCGCACAGATACGCAGTATTTT

size: .
length: 14
V: TRBV25-1
D: .
J: TRBJ2-5
CDR3: CASSVGSGSETQYF
DNA: TGTGCCAGCAGTGTGGGCTCGGGGTCCGAGACCCAGTACTTC

size: few
length: 18
V: TRBV7-6
D: TRBD1
J: TRBJ2-2
CDR3: CASSLGVLGQGNTGELFF
DNA: TGTGCCAGCAGCTTAGGTGTCTTGGGACAGGGGAACACCGGGGAGCTGTTTTTT

size: many
length: 13
V: TRBV29-1
D: TRBD2
J: TRBJ2-7
CDR3: CSVGTSGGYEQYF
DNA: TGCAGCGTAGGGACTAGCGGGGGATACGAGCAGTACTTC

size: once
length: 14
V: TRBV19
D: TRBD1
J: TRBJ1-5
CDR3: CASIARGQGQPQHF
DNA: TGTGCCAGTATTGCCAGGGGGCAGGGTCAGCCCCAGCATTTT

size: many
length: 12
V: TRBV10-3
D: TRBD2
J: TRBJ2-1
CDR3: CAISDSGGEQFF
DNA: TGTGCCATCAGTGACTCCGGGGGGGAGCAGTTCTTC

size: .
length: 14
V: TRBV9
D: .
J: TRBJ1-5
CDR3: CASSVAGGGQPQHF
DNA: TGTGCCAGCAGCGTAGCTGGGGGCGGTCAGCCCCAGCATTTT

size: .
length: 16
V: TRBV9
D: TRBD2
J: TRBJ2-7
CDR3: CASSVASGAQYYEQYF
DNA: TGTGCCAGCAGCGTAGCTAGCGGGGCCCAATACTACGAGCAGTACTTC

size: .
length: 17
V: TRBV29-1
D: .
J: TRBJ1-5
CDR3: CSATTTPTTRLLQPQHF
DNA: TGCAGCGCTACCACAACCCCGACGACGAGGTTATTACAGCCCCAGCATTTT

size: .
length: 14
V: TRBV6-1
D: .
J: TRBJ1-2
CDR3: CASKRRGGPYGYTF
DNA: TGTGCCAGCAAGCGGCGGGGGGGCCCCTATGGCTACACCTTC

size: many
length: 14
V: TRBV7-9
D: .
J: TRBJ1-2
CDR3: CASSLVGENYGYTF
DNA: TGTGCCAGCAGCTTAGTGGGCGAGAACTATGGCTACACCTTC

size: few
length: 15
V: TRBV6-1
D: .
J: TRBJ1-2
CDR3: CASSDSAGINYGYTF
DNA: TGTGCCAGCAGTGATTCGGCAGGTATTAACTATGGCTACACCTTC

size: .
length: 12
V: TRBV29-1
D: TRBD1
J: TRBJ1-5
CDR3: CSSGQGRQPQHF
DNA: TGCAGCTCGGGACAGGGGAGGCAGCCCCAGCATTTT

size: .
length: 12
V: TRBV2
D: .
J: TRBJ1-5
CDR3: CASAGLAQPQHF
DNA: TGTGCCAGCGCGGGGTTGGCTCAGCCCCAGCATTTT

size: .
length: 16
V: TRBV29-1
D: TRBD1
J: TRBJ1-2
CDR3: CSVETIGQGPNYGYTF
DNA: TGCAGCGTCGAAACAATAGGACAGGGACCTAACTATGGCTACACCTTC

size: .
length: 18
V: TRBV4-2
D: TRBD1
J: TRBJ1-3
CDR3: CASSQGTGANLGGNTIYF
DNA: TGTGCCAGCAGCCAAGGGACAGGGGCCAACTTGGGAGGAAACACCATATATTTT

size: many
length: 15
V: TRBV2
D: TRBD1
J: TRBJ1-5
CDR3: CASSTGGALNQPQHF
DNA: TGTGCCAGCAGCACAGGGGGCGCTCTCAATCAGCCCCAGCATTTT

size: .
length: 15
V: TRBV20-1
D: TRBD2
J: TRBJ2-1
CDR3: CSARVAGDSYNEQFF
DNA: TGCAGTGCTAGGGTAGCGGGGGACTCCTACAATGAGCAGTTCTTC

size: few
length: 13
V: TRBV6-1
D: .
J: TRBJ1-5
CDR3: CASNLLQGQPQHF
DNA: TGTGCCAGCAACCTGCTCCAGGGACAGCCCCAGCATTTT

size: once
length: 12
V: TRBV29-1
D: .
J: TRBJ1-2
CDR3: CSVSGGVDGYTF
DNA: TGCAGCGTTTCGGGGGGCGTGGACGGCTACACCTTC

size: .
length: 13
V: TRBV12-3/TRBV12-4
D: .
J: TRBJ2-4
CDR3: CASKTAGSNIQYF
DNA: TGTGCCAGCAAAACGGCCGGTTCAAACATTCAGTACTTC

size: many
length: 15
V: TRBV7-2
D: TRBD2
J: TRBJ2-7
CDR3: CASSLESSGDYEQYF
DNA: TGTGCCAGCAGCTTAGAGTCTAGCGGGGACTACGAGCAGTACTTC

size: many
length: 14
V: TRBV5-1
D: TRBD1
J: TRBJ2-3
CDR3: CASSGTVSTDTQYF
DNA: TGCGCCAGCAGTGGGACAGTGAGCACAGATACGCAGTATTTT

size: many
length: 15
V: TRBV14
D: TRBD2
J: TRBJ2-1
CDR3: CASSQTSGMVNEQFF
DNA: TGTGCCAGCAGCCAAACGAGCGGGATGGTGAATGAGCAGTTCTTC

size: many
length: 14
V: TRBV25-1
D: .
J: TRBJ2-2
CDR3: CASSEPPSSGELFF
DNA: TGTGCCAGCAGTGAACCCCCTAGCTCCGGGGAGCTGTTTTTT

size: many
length: 13
V: TRBV7-3
D: .
J: TRBJ2-5
CDR3: CASSRSTGETQYF
DNA: TGTGCCAGCAGCCGCTCAACCGGGGAGACCCAGTACTTC

size: few
length: 16
V: TRBV11-1
D: .
J: TRBJ1-4
CDR3: CASSLDSTLVGEKLFF
DNA: TGTGCCAGCAGCTTAGACTCGACCTTGGTCGGAGAAAAACTGTTTTTT

size: once
length: 13
V: TRBV2
D: .
J: TRBJ1-1
CDR3: CASKGSENTEAFF
DNA: TGTGCCAGCAAGGGTTCGGAGAACACTGAAGCTTTCTTT

size: .
length: 12
V: TRBV29-1
D: TRBD1
J: TRBJ1-2
CDR3: CSVGQGNYGYTF
DNA: TGCAGCGTCGGACAGGGGAACTATGGCTACACCTTC

size: many
length: 15
V: TRBV19
D: TRBD1
J: TRBJ1-6
CDR3: CASSSPPTGQKPLHF
DNA: TGTGCCAGTAGCTCCCCGCCGACAGGGCAGAAACCCCTCCACTTT

size: many
length: 14
V: TRBV19
D: TRBD2
J: TRBJ2-1
CDR3: CASCFSGSHNEQFF
DNA: TGTGCCAGTTGTTTTAGCGGGAGCCACAATGAGCAGTTCTTC

size: many
length: 13
V: TRBV24-1
D: .
J: TRBJ1-5
CDR3: CATSANSNQPQHF
DNA: TGTGCCACCAGTGCCAATAGCAATCAGCCCCAGCATTTT

size: many
length: 16
V: TRBV25-1
D: TRBD1
J: TRBJ2-2
CDR3: CASSGAGTGGTGELFF
DNA: TGTGCCAGCAGCGGAGCCGGGACAGGGGGGACCGGGGAGCTGTTTTTT

size: .
length: 13
V: TRBV24-1
D: .
J: TRBJ2-5
CDR3: CARGGGELETQYF
DNA: TGTGCTAGAGGGGGCGGGGAGTTAGAGACCCAGTACTTC

size: .
length: 15
V: TRBV5-1
D: TRBD1
J: TRBJ2-1
CDR3: CASSWDRGPISEQFF
DNA: TGCGCCAGCAGCTGGGACAGGGGGCCCATCAGTGAGCAGTTCTTC

size: many
length: 13
V: TRBV9
D: .
J: TRBJ1-6
CDR3: CASSVDGNSPLHF
DNA: TGTGCCAGCAGCGTAGATGGGAATTCACCCCTCCACTTT

size: many
length: 11
V: TRBV29-1
D: .
J: TRBJ2-7
CDR3: CSVSLPGEQYF
DNA: TGCAGCGTGTCCCTCCCGGGGGAGCAGTACTTC

size: many
length: 13
V: TRBV24-1
D: .
J: TRBJ2-1
CDR3: CATSDDTGNEQFF
DNA: TGTGCCACCAGTGATGACACTGGAAATGAGCAGTTCTTC

size: many
length: 12
V: TRBV10-2
D: .
J: TRBJ1-2
CDR3: CASRESNYGYTF
DNA: TGCGCCAGCAGAGAGAGTAACTATGGCTACACCTTC

size: .
length: 15
V: TRBV20-1
D: TRBD2
J: TRBJ2-3
CDR3: CSASGDELAGDTQYF
DNA: TGCAGTGCTTCGGGGGACGAACTAGCGGGAGATACGCAGTATTTT

size: .
length: 19
V: TRBV12-3/TRBV12-4
D: .
J: TRBJ2-3
CDR3: CASSLALGGGPASTDTQYF
DNA: TGTGCCAGCAGTTTAGCGCTGGGGGGGGGCCCAGCTAGCACAGATACGCAGTATTTT

size: .
length: 14
V: TRBV27
D: TRBD2
J: TRBJ2-3
CDR3: CASSFASGLYTQYF
DNA: TGTGCCAGCAGTTTTGCTAGCGGGCTGTATACGCAGTATTTT